Each of the 18 T cell receptor beta chains below was sequenced from the same sample in a study of OX40 agonist ivuxolimab in advanced cancers. The method was the immunoSEQ multiplex PCR assay. TCRdb took over this immuneACCESS table, retaining in-frame rearrangements with V and J assigned. Such tables are incomplete; in checked studies, under half of the missing clones stem from an unresolved V gene, and the remainder is unexplained. The sample table records 60,000 to 75,000 clones; 86% of these occur just once. Jointly, the top ten make up approximately 4% of the sample. The sample consisted of CD4+ or CD8+ T cells sorted from blood, taken in a trial of the OX40 agonist ivuxolimab. The receptors derive from an adult with an advanced solid tumor such as melanoma, head and neck, liver or kidney cancer.

The chain recombines TRBV4-2 with TRBJ2-7; D remains ambiguous. V was pared by 1 base and J by 3 bases, with 10 bases between. Germline V lookup: CDR1 LGHNA, CDR2 YNFKEQ. The CDR3 loop spans 14 amino acids. The CDR3 spells CASSQGQTIYEQYF. The CDR3 DNA reads as TGTGCCAGCAGCCAAGGCCAGACCATCTACGAGCAGTACTTC.

As to this clone: The same CDR3 also results from other DNA sequences found in this sample. The rearrangement links TRBV15 to TRBJ1-3; TRBD1 might be the D (5 bases). CDR1 and CDR2 from the germline V gene are LNHNV and YYDKDF (reference sequence). The CDR3 length is 14 residues. V was cut by 7 bases and J by 0 bases, with 10 bases left in between. This chain's CDR3 is CATTRDFSGNTIYF. The DNA of the CDR3 is TGTGCCACCACCAGGGACTTCTCTGGAAACACCATATATTTT.

The V gene is TRBV29-1, the J gene TRBJ1-5, with no clear D. CDR3 length: 13 residues. Trimming left V 4 bases short and J 0 bases short, with 7 bases between. Germline assignment: CDR1 SQVTM and CDR2 ANQGSEA. CDR3 in amino acids: CSVGENSNQPQHF. The CDR3 coding sequence is TGCAGCGTTGGAGAGAATAGCAATCAGCCCCAGCATTTT.

The chain combines TRBV19 with TRBJ1-1, with 7 bases lining up with TRBD1. Germline values: CDR1 LNHDA, CDR2 SQIVND (reference sequence). The V segment lost 5 bases and the J segment 5 bases; nucleotides outside the gene matches: 11. This CDR3 contains 15 residues. CDR3 bases: TGTGCCAGTAGTCGTCCGGGACAGTCGCGGACTGAAGCTTTCTTT. Its protein is CASSRPGQSRTEAFF.

V gene TRBV7-2 combines with J gene TRBJ1-1; D possibly corresponds to TRBD1 (5 bases). V was pared by 4 bases and J by 4 bases, with 10 bases between. Germline CDR1 SGHTA, CDR2 FQGNSA. This CDR3 contains 13 residues. The CDR3, as DNA: TGTGCCAGCAGCTCCAGGAGGGGCACTGAAGCTTTCTTT. It encodes CASSSRRGTEAFF.

This sequence joins TRBV5-1 and TRBJ1-5, with 7 bases that match TRBD1. The germline V gene encodes CDR1 SGHRS and CDR2 YFSETQ. CDR3 length: 14 amino acids. The junction had 4 bases not matched to a gene; V was cut back by 1 base and J by 6 bases. CDR3 loop: CASSLTGELQPQHF. The CDR3 DNA reads TGCGCCAGCAGCTTGACAGGGGAACTTCAGCCCCAGCATTTT.

The CDR3 DNA reads TGTGCCAGTACTGCGGGCACAGATACGCAGTATTTT. Translated, it gives CASTAGTDTQYF. This chain joins TRBV19 and TRBJ2-3; no clear D. Trimming shortened V by 7 bases and J by 1 base, and 6 bases separated the two germline ends. Looked up from germline, CDR1 is LNHDA and CDR2 is SQIVND (reference sequence). The CDR3 loop spans 12 amino acids.

This clone has just one count. The chain is built from TRBV30 and TRBJ1-5; TRBD1 matches 9 bases. CDR1 is GTSNPN, CDR2 SVGIG, per germline (reference sequence). Unmatched junction bases numbered 8, after V lost 4 bases and J lost 7 bases. This CDR3 has 14 amino acids. For the CDR3, the DNA is TGTGCCTGGACCAAAGACAGGGGGGGGCAGCCCCAGCATTTT. Translated: CAWTKDRGGQPQHF. Full variable domain (missing parts from reference TRBV30 and TRBJ1-5): SQTIHQWPATLVQPVGSPLSLECTVEGTSNPNLYWYRQAAGRGLQLLFYSVGIGQISSEVPQNLSASRPQDRQFILSSKKLLLSDSGFYLCAWTKDRGGQPQHFGDGTRLSIL.

The V and J genes are TRBV18 and TRBJ2-2, with TRBD2 matching 7 bases. The length of the CDR3 is 15 residues. After removal of 3 bases from V and 4 bases from J, the junction contained 5 bases not matched to a gene. Germline CDR1 and CDR2: KGHSH and LQKENI. CDR3 in DNA: TGTGCCAGCTCACCGAGCGGGGCGATCACCGGGGAGCTGTTTTTT. It specifies CASSPSGAITGELFF.

The rearrangement uses TRBV19 and TRBJ1-1; 7 nucleotides line up with TRBD1. Per germline, CDR1 LNHDA and CDR2 SQIVND (reference sequence). This CDR3 has 14 residues. V was clipped by 4 bases and J by 5 bases; unmatched bases: 7. The CDR3 nucleotides are TGTGCCAGTAGTAAAGACAGGGAAAGGACTGAAGCTTTCTTT. Encoded protein: CASSKDRERTEAFF.

V usage is TRBV6-5 and J usage is TRBJ1-6; 9 bases are shared with TRBD1. The junction had 5 bases not matched to a gene; V was cut back by 4 bases and J by 7 bases. The CDR3 totals 15 residues. Germline CDR1 reads MNHEY; CDR2 reads SVGAGI. CDR3 in DNA: TGTGCCAGCAGTTCTCCGGGACAGGGAAATTCACCCCTCCACTTT. Protein: CASSSPGQGNSPLHF.

This chain joins TRBV11-2 and TRBJ1-3, with unresolved D. There are 13 residues in the CDR3. V was cut by 3 bases and J by 8 bases, with 11 bases left in between. Germline V gives CDR1 SGHAT, CDR2 FQNNGV. The CDR3 sequence: CASSFGLADTIYF. DNA for the CDR3: TGTGCCAGCAGCTTCGGGCTGGCGGACACCATATATTTT.

The rearrangement links TRBV28 to TRBJ2-7, with D possibly TRBD2 on 5 matching bases. The ends were cut back, 4 bases at V and 4 bases at J, with 17 bases in the middle. The length of the CDR3 is 15 residues. CDR1 and CDR2 (germline): MDHEN, SYDVKM. CDR3 amino acids: CASSSRMSRGYEQYF. In DNA form, the CDR3 reads TGTGCCAGCAGTTCACGGATGTCACGAGGGTACGAGCAGTACTTC.

The chain combines TRBV2 with TRBJ1-1, with 9 bases lining up with TRBD1. The length of the CDR3 is 14 residues. Germline assignment: CDR1 SNHLY and CDR2 FYNNEI. Trimming at V came to 11 bases and at J to 6 bases, leaving 13 bases not matched to a gene. CDR3 in amino acids: CAGWTGEDSPEAFF. The CDR3 coding sequence is TGTGCCGGTTGGACAGGGGAGGATAGCCCTGAAGCTTTCTTT.

This chain uses TRBV5-4 with TRBJ2-2; tentatively, D is TRBD1 (5 bases). V lost 1 base and J 5 bases, leaving 6 bases between the germline ends. CDR1 is SGHNT, CDR2 YYREEE, per germline (reference sequence). The CDR3 consists of 13 residues. CDR3 nucleotide sequence: TGTGCCAGCAGCTTGAAGGGGACCGGGGAGCTGTTTTTT. This gives the protein CASSLKGTGELFF. The whole variable domain, filled in from reference TRBV5-4 and TRBJ2-2, reads ETGVTQSPTHLIKTRGQQVTLRCSSQSGHNTVSWYQQALGQGPQFIFQYYREEENGRGNFPPRFSGLQFPNYSSELNVNALELDDSALYLCASSLKGTGELFFGEGSRLTVL.

This sequence joins TRBV30 and TRBJ2-2; D gene uncertain. Germline loops: CDR1 GTSNPN, CDR2 SVGIG (reference sequence). The length of the CDR3 is 13 residues. V was clipped by 2 bases and J by 4 bases, with 8 bases between them. The CDR3 sequence is CAWSIILTGELFF. The CDR3 bases are TGTGCCTGGAGTATTATCCTCACCGGGGAGCTGTTTTTT.

V gene TRBV7-9 combines with J gene TRBJ1-2, with D hard to call. The CDR3 consists of 15 residues. CDR1 is SEHNR, CDR2 FQNEAQ, per germline (reference sequence). V lost 7 bases to trimming and J lost 5 bases, with 20 bases between them. The CDR3 region is CASTQSGGPGYGYTF. The CDR3 DNA reads TGTGCCAGCACCCAATCGGGCGGCCCTGGATATGGCTACACCTTC.

This chain links TRBV2 with TRBJ2-7, with D possibly being TRBD2 (5 bases). The CDR3 has 12 residues. From germline, CDR1 is SNHLY and CDR2 FYNNEI. Trimming stripped 5 bases from V and 1 base from J, with 6 bases between. CDR3 amino acids: CASSSGSYEQYF. CDR3 in DNA: TGTGCCAGCAGTAGCGGTTCCTACGAGCAGTACTTC.